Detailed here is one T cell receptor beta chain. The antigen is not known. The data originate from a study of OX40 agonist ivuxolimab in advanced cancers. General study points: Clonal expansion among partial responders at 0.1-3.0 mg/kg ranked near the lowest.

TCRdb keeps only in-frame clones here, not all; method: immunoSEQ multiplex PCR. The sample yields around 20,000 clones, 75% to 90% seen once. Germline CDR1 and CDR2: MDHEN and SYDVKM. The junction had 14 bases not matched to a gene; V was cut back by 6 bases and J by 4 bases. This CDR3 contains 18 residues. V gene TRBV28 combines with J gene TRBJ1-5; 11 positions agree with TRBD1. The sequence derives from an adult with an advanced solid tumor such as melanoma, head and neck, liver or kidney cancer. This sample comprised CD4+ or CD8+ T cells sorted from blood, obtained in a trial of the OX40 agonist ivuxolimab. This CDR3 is CASSRPGQGVLRNQPQHF. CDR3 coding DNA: TGTGCCAGCAGCCGACCGGGACAGGGGGTGTTAAGGAATCAGCCCCAGCATTTT.